This T cell receptor beta chain was obtained from a study of OX40 agonist ivuxolimab in advanced cancers. In the study overall: Hepatocellular carcinoma, melanoma, renal cell or head and neck cancer was diagnosed in the dose-escalation patients. Points from the study as a whole: Partial responders dosed at 0.1-3.0 mg/kg displayed clonal expansion ranking among the lowest. CD4+ and CD8+ T cells in blood underwent clonal expansion by week 6 at 0.1 to 3.0 mg/kg.

This clone turned up a few times. Its specificity is unknown. The ends lost 6 bases at V and 1 base at J; junction bases unmatched: 1. This CDR3 is 15 amino acids long. Germline V lookup: CDR1 PRHDT, CDR2 FYEKMQ (reference sequence). Using immunoSEQ multiplex PCR, the repertoire was profiled, and TCRdb retains in-frame clones only, with some absent. The data show 75,000 to 100,000 clones, with 65% to 90% seen just once and less than 2.5% held by the top ten. The rearrangement joins TRBV13 to TRBJ2-3; 13 bases map to TRBD2. The TCR originated in an adult with an advanced solid tumor such as melanoma, head and neck, liver or kidney cancer. Sequenced material: CD4+ or CD8+ T cells sorted from blood, taken in a trial of the OX40 agonist ivuxolimab. The CDR3 loop is CASRLAGGRTDTQYF. CDR3 nucleotide sequence: TGTGCCAGCAGACTAGCGGGGGGGCGCACAGATACGCAGTATTTT.